What follows are 24 T cell receptor beta chains derived from one specimen sequenced in a study of beta chain features in type 1 diabetes. The study's findings and limits: Moderate yet significant TCRB CDR3 shortening was seen in Type 1 diabetes patients in all four CD4+ subsets.

Reverse transcribing all isolated RNA meant expressed TCRB transcripts were sequenced. The table came from immunoSEQ multiplex PCR; TCRdb's copy has only in-frame clones and leaves some out. The sample lists 150,000 to 170,000 clones, about 9.3% occurring once. For these TCRs, the target antigens are not known. Sequencing used central memory CD4+ T cells from blood. The receptors were gathered from a man aged 30 to 39 with type 1 diabetes.

This chain connects TRBV7-2 to TRBJ2-4; a possible D gene is TRBD2 (7 bases). Per the germline V gene, CDR1 is SGHTA and CDR2 is FQGNSA. The CDR3 loop spans 13 amino acids. Trimming took off 0 bases at V and 13 bases at J, with 13 bases between the two ends. CDR3 DNA: TGTGCCAGCAGCTTAGCGGAAGGGGGGGTACAGTACTTC. This codes for CASSLAEGGVQYF. The full variable domain, with the rest looked up from reference TRBV7-2 and TRBJ2-4, is GAGVSQSPSNKVTEKGKDVELRCDPISGHTALYWYRQSLGQGLEFLIYFQGNSAPDKSGLPSDRFSAERTGGSVSTLTIQRTQQEDSAVYLCASSLAEGGVQYFGAGTRLSVL.

The V gene is TRBV5-1, the J gene TRBJ2-1; TRBD2 matches 10 bases. This CDR3 comprises 15 residues. J gave up 9 bases and V 0 bases, and 6 bases lay outside the gene matches. Germline-derived CDR1 and CDR2 are SGHRS and YFSETQ. The CDR3 reads CASSLVASGSGEQFF. As DNA, the CDR3 is TGCGCCAGCAGCTTGGTAGCTAGCGGGAGTGGTGAGCAGTTCTTC.

The CDR3 loop is CASALSGTQYF. The CDR3 DNA follows: TGTGCTAGTGCTCTTAGCGGGACCCAGTACTTC. The chain couples TRBV12-5 to TRBJ2-5, with D maybe TRBD2 (6 bases). Trimming left V 7 bases short and J 7 bases short, with 10 bases between. The CDR3 covers 11 residues. Germline CDR1 LGHNT, CDR2 FRNRAP.

As to this clone: This sample includes further DNA sequences coding for the same CDR3. The chain joins TRBV27 to TRBJ1-1; TRBD1 agrees at 10 bases. In germline, CDR1 is MNHEY, CDR2 SMNVEV (reference sequence). CDR3 length: 14 residues. The J segment lost 4 bases and the V segment lost 5 bases, leaving 4 bases of the junction unmatched. The CDR3 protein is CASSLRTGGTEAFF. DNA for the CDR3: TGTGCCAGCAGTCTCAGGACAGGGGGCACTGAAGCTTTCTTT.

This clone has a count of ten or more. The rearrangement uses TRBV28 and TRBJ2-7; a possible D gene is TRBD2 (5 bases). The CDR3 is 15 residues long. V lost 4 bases, J lost 6 bases, and 19 bases lay in between. CDR1 MDHEN and CDR2 SYDVKM come from the germline V gene. CDR3 DNA: TGTGCCAGCAGTTCGGGGAACCTCCACGGACCCGAGCAGTACTTC. It specifies CASSSGNLHGPEQYF. The whole variable domain, filled in from reference TRBV28 and TRBJ2-7, reads DVKVTQSSRYLVKRTGEKVFLECVQDMDHENMFWYRQDPGLGLRLIYFSYDVKMKEKGDIPEGYSVSREKKERFSLILESASTNQTSMYLCASSSGNLHGPEQYFGPGTRLTVT.

This sequence joins TRBV15 and TRBJ2-3; 14 bases line up with TRBD2. Germline V gene lookup returns CDR1 LNHNV and CDR2 YYDKDF (reference sequence). The V segment lost 8 bases and the J segment 2 bases; nucleotides outside the gene matches: 9. The CDR3 is 17 residues long. The CDR3 reads CATSLGLAGDVTDTQYF. DNA of the CDR3: TGTGCCACCTCGTTGGGACTAGCGGGAGATGTCACAGATACGCAGTATTTT. The variable domain in full, with the rest retrieved from reference TRBV15 and TRBJ2-3, is DAMVIQNPRYQVTQFGKPVTLSCSQTLNHNVMYWYQQKSSQAPKLLFHYYDKDFNNEADTPDNFQSRRPNTSFCFLDIRSPGLGDTAMYLCATSLGLAGDVTDTQYFGPGTRLTVL.

V gene TRBV10-3 combines with J gene TRBJ1-2; no definite D call. V dropped 4 bases and J dropped 5 bases, with 8 bases sitting between them. There are 12 residues in the CDR3. The germline V gene has CDR1 ENHRY and CDR2 SYGVKD. CDR3 bases: TGTGCCATCAGTGTTGGGGAGTATGGCTACACCTTC. Residues: CAISVGEYGYTF.

This clone was observed a handful of times. The sample contains more than one DNA sequence encoding this CDR3. The chain carries TRBV5-6 and TRBJ2-7, with D possibly matching TRBD1 (5 bases). V was trimmed by 4 bases and J by 5 bases, leaving 10 bases between them. The CDR3 spans 12 residues. The germline gives CDR1 SGHDT, CDR2 YYEEEE. CDR3 amino acids: CASSPGQDEQYF. DNA of the CDR3: TGTGCCAGCAGCCCTGGACAAGACGAGCAGTACTTC.

The genes are TRBV2 and TRBJ2-6; 9 positions match TRBD1. Germline trimming cut 8 bases from V and 0 bases from J; bases unmatched to any gene: 8. The CDR3 has 17 residues. Per the germline V gene, CDR1 is SNHLY and CDR2 is FYNNEI. The CDR3: CASEPGTGNSGANVLTF. For the CDR3, the DNA is TGTGCCAGCGAACCGGGGACAGGGAACTCTGGGGCCAACGTCCTGACTTTC.

The chain links TRBV28 to TRBJ2-7; a weak D match, TRBD2 (6 bases). V shed 3 bases and J shed 2 bases, with 8 bases lying between them. CDR1 is MDHEN, CDR2 SYDVKM, per germline. CDR3 size: 13 residues. CDR3 protein: CASSLGGTYEQYF. The CDR3 DNA reads TGTGCCAGCAGTTTGGGCGGGACCTACGAGCAGTACTTC.

The rearrangement uses TRBV10-3 and TRBJ2-7, with 8 bases lining up with TRBD1. V lost 11 bases, J lost 1 base, and 10 bases stayed unmatched. Germline V gene sequence: CDR1 ENHRY, CDR2 SYGVKD. This CDR3 is built from 14 residues. The CDR3 sequence is CASLTGDFSYEQYF. The CDR3 region has the DNA TGTGCCTCACTGACAGGGGATTTTTCCTACGAGCAGTACTTC.

The chain recombines TRBV5-4 with TRBJ2-1, with TRBD2 matching 9 bases. V shed 2 bases and J 3 bases; nucleotides not matched to a gene: 3. CDR3 size: 15 residues. Germline V gives CDR1 SGHNT, CDR2 YYREEE (reference sequence). As DNA, the CDR3 is TGTGCCAGCAGCTTCGTTAGCGGGGGCTACAATGAGCAGTTCTTC. As protein: CASSFVSGGYNEQFF.

This clone was counted a few times. CDR3: CSVEVSGGGYTF. CDR3 in DNA: TGCAGCGTTGAAGTATCAGGGGGAGGCTACACCTTC. The chain carries TRBV29-1 and TRBJ1-2; 7 bases are shared with TRBD1. J was trimmed by 8 bases and V by 1 base; bases with no gene match: 4. Per the germline V gene, CDR1 is SQVTM and CDR2 is ANQGSEA. This CDR3 is 12 amino acids long.

This clone was seen more than once but under ten times. The chain joins TRBV29-1 to TRBJ2-2; 7 nucleotides match TRBD1. Per the germline V gene, CDR1 is SQVTM and CDR2 is ANQGSEA. V lost 2 bases and J lost 8; bases outside the gene matches: 11. The CDR3 spans 15 residues. The chain's CDR3 is CSVESWTGSGGELFF. The CDR3 DNA reads as TGCAGCGTTGAATCTTGGACAGGCTCTGGTGGGGAGCTGTTTTTT.

This clone turned up a few times. The chain couples TRBV2 to TRBJ1-5, with 11 nucleotides matching TRBD1. Losses at the gene ends were 7 bases for V and 11 bases for J; bases not matched to a gene: 7. This CDR3 region has 13 residues. Germline V gives CDR1 SNHLY, CDR2 FYNNEI. The DNA for the CDR3 is TGTGCCAGCACAACGGGACAGGGGGAGGCCCAGCATTTT. Translating it yields CASTTGQGEAQHF. The full variable domain, its missing parts supplied by reference TRBV2 and TRBJ1-5, is EPEVTQTPSHQVTQMGQEVILRCVPISNHLYFYWYRQILGQKVEFLVSFYNNEISEKSEIFDDQFSVERPDGSNFTLKIRSTKLEDSAMYFCASTTGQGEAQHFGDGTRLSIL.

This clone has just a few counts. The chain employs TRBV27 and TRBJ2-5; 7 bases are shared with TRBD2. Germline V gene sequence: CDR1 MNHEY, CDR2 SMNVEV (reference sequence). CDR3 length: 15 amino acids. The junction had 10 bases not matched to a gene; V was cut back by 4 bases and J by 5 bases. In DNA, the CDR3 is TGTGCCAGCAGTTATTCAAGCGGGATGCGGGAGACCCAGTACTTC. Amino acid sequence: CASSYSSGMRETQYF.

J is TRBJ1-2 and V is TRBV5-4, with 7 bases lining up with TRBD1. Germline V gene sequence: CDR1 SGHNT, CDR2 YYREEE (reference sequence). The CDR3 length is 14 residues. Trimming took 2 bases from V and 3 from J; bases not matched to a gene: 4. This chain's CDR3 is CASSFPGGDYGYTF. The CDR3 DNA sequence: TGTGCCAGCAGCTTTCCAGGGGGAGACTATGGCTACACCTTC.

This chain uses TRBV6-5 with TRBJ2-3, with D possibly matching TRBD1 (6 bases). The CDR3 extends over 16 amino acids. Germline CDR1 is MNHEY and CDR2 is SVGAGI. V was cut by 3 bases and J by 6 bases, with 19 bases left in between. CDR3 loop: CASSYWGPQRADTQYF. For the CDR3, the DNA is TGTGCCAGCAGTTATTGGGGGCCACAGAGGGCGGATACGCAGTATTTT.

This clone was seen many times. The chain recombines TRBV11-2 with TRBJ2-7, with TRBD2 matching over 8 bases. CDR3 length: 15 amino acids. The V segment lost 0 bases and the J segment 3 bases; nucleotides outside the gene matches: 4. Germline lookup yields CDR1 SGHAT and CDR2 FQNNGV. DNA for the CDR3: TGTGCCAGCAGCTTAGAGGTAGCGGGGAGCTACGAGCAGTACTTC. Its protein is CASSLEVAGSYEQYF.

This clone has a handful of counts. In DNA form, the CDR3 reads TGTGCCAGCAGCCAAGGATTCGGGGCTAGCGGGGGCTACGAGCAGTACTTC. It encodes CASSQGFGASGGYEQYF. The chain links TRBV4-2 to TRBJ2-7; TRBD2 matches 10 bases. Germline V lookup: CDR1 LGHNA, CDR2 YNFKEQ. This CDR3 has 17 residues. V lost 1 base, J lost 3 bases, and 9 bases stayed unmatched.

The chain is built from TRBV28 and TRBJ1-3; D might be TRBD1 (6 bases). V dropped 6 bases and J dropped 0 bases, with 15 bases sitting between them. The length of the CDR3 is 16 residues. Germline values: CDR1 MDHEN, CDR2 SYDVKM. This CDR3 is CASRRRQASSGNTIYF. CDR3 bases: TGTGCCAGCAGGAGGAGACAGGCCAGCTCTGGAAACACCATATATTTT.

This clone has just a few counts. Mismatch with germline at one junction end may stem from a read error. The chain employs TRBV5-4 and TRBJ1-1; 10 nucleotides line up with TRBD1. The CDR3 is 14 residues long. The germline V gene has CDR1 SGHNT and CDR2 YYREEE (reference sequence). CDR3 bases: TGTGCCAGCAGCGCGGGACAGGGGAACGCTGAAGCTTTCTTT. Its translation: CASSAGQGNAEAFF.

This clone has more than one count but fewer than ten. This rearrangement joins TRBV6-5 to TRBJ2-7; TRBD1 matches 9 bases. J lost 3 bases, V lost 2 bases, and 2 bases had no gene match. The CDR3 loop spans 14 amino acids. Germline V gives CDR1 MNHEY, CDR2 SVGAGI. In DNA, the CDR3 is TGTGCCAGCAGTTACGTGGGACAGGGCTACGAGCAGTACTTC. Its protein product is CASSYVGQGYEQYF.

This clone has a handful of counts. The chain recombines TRBV11-3 with TRBJ2-1; 13 positions match TRBD2. This CDR3 has 17 amino acids. Germline CDR1 SGHNT, CDR2 YENEEA. V gave up 4 bases and J gave up 5 bases; unmatched junction bases: 8. The CDR3 bases are TGTGCCAGCAGCTCTCGGACTAGCGGGAGACCTAACAATGAGCAGTTCTTC. Translating gives CASSSRTSGRPNNEQFF.